A selection of T cell receptor beta chains follows, all from one sample in a study of control samples from healthy donors and cancer patients. Sequencing used immunoSEQ multiplex PCR; TCRdb keeps in-frame clones, though not all of them. Of roughly 120,000 clones listed, about 94% were seen once; the top ten hold about 2.8%. Input material: blood. The receptors originated from a man aged 25 to 45 in good health. The CDR3 runs from the conserved cysteine through the conserved F or W. A D gene is named only where the DNA matches it firmly. Where a row states a size, it is once, few, many or the class of an expanded clone; other rows omit it.

D gene: .; clone size: .; J gene: TRBJ1-6; V gene: TRBV27; CDR3 DNA: TGTGCCAGCAGTTTAGGGCCTCTCGGTAATTCACCCCTCCACTTT; CDR3 protein: CASSLGPLGNSPLHF
D gene: TRBD1; clone size: .; J gene: TRBJ1-1; V gene: TRBV2; CDR3 DNA: TGTGCCAGCAGGAAAAGCACTATAGACAGGGGGGCCACTGAAGCTTTCTTT; CDR3 protein: CASRKSTIDRGATEAFF
D gene: TRBD1; clone size: .; J gene: TRBJ1-3; V gene: TRBV5-1; CDR3 DNA: TGCGCCAGCAGTACAGGCGGTGACAGGGAATTTGGAAACACCATATATTTT; CDR3 protein: CASSTGGDREFGNTIYF
D gene: .; clone size: .; J gene: TRBJ1-3; V gene: TRBV2; CDR3 DNA: TGTGCCAGCAGTTACAGGGATGGAAACACCATATATTTT; CDR3 protein: CASSYRDGNTIYF
D gene: .; clone size: .; J gene: TRBJ2-3; V gene: TRBV27; CDR3 DNA: TGTGCCAGCCGGGGGGCCAGGGCAGATACGCAGTATTTT; CDR3 protein: CASRGARADTQYF
D gene: .; clone size: once; J gene: TRBJ1-3; V gene: TRBV7-9; CDR3 DNA: TGTGCCAGCAGGTCGGGCCAAGGGGATTCAAACACCATATATTTT; CDR3 protein: CASRSGQGDSNTIYF
D gene: .; clone size: .; J gene: TRBJ1-1; V gene: TRBV4-1; CDR3 DNA: TGCGCCAGCACCCGAAGCGGGAACACTGAAGCTTTCTTT; CDR3 protein: CASTRSGNTEAFF
D gene: .; clone size: .; J gene: TRBJ2-5; V gene: TRBV7-8; CDR3 DNA: TGTGCCAGCAGCTTAGTTGTAACGGGGGAGACCCAGTACTTC; CDR3 protein: CASSLVVTGETQYF
D gene: .; clone size: .; J gene: TRBJ1-2; V gene: TRBV4-1; CDR3 DNA: TGCGCCAGCAGCATGACTTTGGAAATTCTCTATGGCTACACCTTC; CDR3 protein: CASSMTLEILYGYTF
D gene: .; clone size: .; J gene: TRBJ2-3; V gene: TRBV5-5; CDR3 DNA: TGTGCCAGTGCGGTGATAGGGGGAGGGGATACGCAGTATTTT; CDR3 protein: CASAVIGGGDTQYF
D gene: .; clone size: once; J gene: TRBJ1-6; V gene: TRBV1; CDR3 DNA: TGCACCAGCATGGTTGAGGGACTCCATAATTCACCCCTCCACTTT; CDR3 protein: CTSMVEGLHNSPLHF
D gene: .; clone size: .; J gene: TRBJ2-1; V gene: TRBV7-2; CDR3 DNA: TGTGCCAGCAGCTTAACAGCTTACAATGAGCAGTTCTTC; CDR3 protein: CASSLTAYNEQFF
D gene: .; clone size: .; J gene: TRBJ2-1; V gene: TRBV3-1/TRBV3-2; CDR3 DNA: TGTGCCAGCAGCCAAGTTCGGTGGGATGAGCAGTTCTTC; CDR3 protein: CASSQVRWDEQFF
D gene: .; clone size: once; J gene: TRBJ1-6; V gene: TRBV7-9; CDR3 DNA: TGTGCCAGCAGCCCGAGGCCGGGAGATAATTCACCCCTCCACTTT; CDR3 protein: CASSPRPGDNSPLHF
D gene: .; clone size: .; J gene: TRBJ2-6; V gene: TRBV11-2; CDR3 DNA: TGTGCCAGCATCCTTGGCGGCTCTGGGGCCAACGTCCTGACTTTC; CDR3 protein: CASILGGSGANVLTF
D gene: .; clone size: .; J gene: TRBJ1-2; V gene: TRBV19; CDR3 DNA: TGTGCCAGTAGTATGAAGGGTACTGGCTACACCTTC; CDR3 protein: CASSMKGTGYTF
D gene: TRBD2; clone size: .; J gene: TRBJ2-5; V gene: TRBV10-1; CDR3 DNA: TGCGCCAGCAGTGGGACTAGCGGGGGGGGTCCCCAAGAGACCCAGTACTTC; CDR3 protein: CASSGTSGGGPQETQYF
D gene: .; clone size: .; J gene: TRBJ1-1; V gene: TRBV10-2; CDR3 DNA: TGCGCCAGCAGTGAGTATCAGGGGTTGACTGAAGCTTTCTTT; CDR3 protein: CASSEYQGLTEAFF
D gene: TRBD2; clone size: .; J gene: TRBJ2-3; V gene: TRBV6-6; CDR3 DNA: TGTGCCAGCAGGATGACAGCGGGGGGGTTAGATACGCAGTATTTT; CDR3 protein: CASRMTAGGLDTQYF
D gene: .; clone size: .; J gene: TRBJ1-4; V gene: TRBV27; CDR3 DNA: TGTGCCAGCAGTCAAACCCCGTGGGGGGCTAATGAAAAACTGTTTTTT; CDR3 protein: CASSQTPWGANEKLFF
D gene: .; clone size: once; J gene: TRBJ2-2; V gene: TRBV9; CDR3 DNA: TGTGCCAGCAGCGAGAGATCCGGGGAGCTGTTTTTT; CDR3 protein: CASSERSGELFF
D gene: .; clone size: .; J gene: TRBJ1-4; V gene: TRBV19; CDR3 DNA: TGTGCCAGTAGTATTATGACCTATTCCGGGACACCTCATAATGAAAAACTGTTTTTT; CDR3 protein: CASSIMTYSGTPHNEKLFF
D gene: .; clone size: once; J gene: TRBJ1-6; V gene: TRBV2; CDR3 DNA: TGTGCCAGCAGTGAAGACAGGAGGTCCTATAATTCACCCCTCCACTTT; CDR3 protein: CASSEDRRSYNSPLHF
D gene: .; clone size: .; J gene: TRBJ2-1; V gene: TRBV5-4; CDR3 DNA: TGTGCCTCTACTGGAGGGGGGGCGCGGACGGATGAGCAGTTCTTC; CDR3 protein: CASTGGGARTDEQFF
D gene: TRBD2; clone size: few; J gene: TRBJ2-3; V gene: TRBV24-1; CDR3 DNA: TGTGCCACCAGTGACCCCGCGGCGGGGGGGACAGATACGCAGTATTTT; CDR3 protein: CATSDPAAGGTDTQYF
D gene: .; clone size: .; J gene: TRBJ1-5; V gene: TRBV18; CDR3 DNA: TGTGCCAGCTCACCAGGGGCCCCAAGGGAGCAGCCCCAGCATTTT; CDR3 protein: CASSPGAPREQPQHF
D gene: .; clone size: .; J gene: TRBJ1-5; V gene: TRBV21-1; CDR3 DNA: TGTGCCAGCAGCATTTGGACAGATAGCAATCAGCCCCAGCATTTT; CDR3 protein: CASSIWTDSNQPQHF
D gene: .; clone size: .; J gene: TRBJ1-6; V gene: TRBV6-6; CDR3 DNA: TGTGCCAGCAGTGGGGGGCTGGGGAATTCACCCCTCCACTTT; CDR3 protein: CASSGGLGNSPLHF
D gene: .; clone size: .; J gene: TRBJ2-5; V gene: TRBV6-5; CDR3 DNA: TGTGCCAGCAGCGGACAAATCCAAGAGACCCAGTACTTC; CDR3 protein: CASSGQIQETQYF
D gene: .; clone size: .; J gene: TRBJ1-5; V gene: TRBV12-3/TRBV12-4; CDR3 DNA: TGTGCCAGCAGTTTCGGGGGAAATCAGCCCCAGCATTTT; CDR3 protein: CASSFGGNQPQHF
D gene: TRBD1; clone size: .; J gene: TRBJ2-5; V gene: TRBV7-9; CDR3 DNA: TGTGCCAGCAGCGCTCGAAGGGGGACAGAAGAGACCCAGTACTTC; CDR3 protein: CASSARRGTEETQYF
D gene: .; clone size: .; J gene: TRBJ1-2; V gene: TRBV7-9; CDR3 DNA: TGTGCCAGCAGCTTAGAGGCGCAGAACTATGGCTACACCTTC; CDR3 protein: CASSLEAQNYGYTF
D gene: .; clone size: .; J gene: TRBJ2-7; V gene: TRBV10-1; CDR3 DNA: TGCGCCAGCAGGGCAAGGACACCGGGTTCGCAGTACTTC; CDR3 protein: CASRARTPGSQYF
D gene: TRBD2; clone size: .; J gene: TRBJ2-5; V gene: TRBV28; CDR3 DNA: TGTGCCAGTACAGGGAGCGGGGGGTTCCAAGAGACCCAGTACTTC; CDR3 protein: CASTGSGGFQETQYF
D gene: TRBD1; clone size: .; J gene: TRBJ1-4; V gene: TRBV28; CDR3 DNA: TGTGCCAGCACCACCACAGGGGATCGGTATGAAAAACTGTTTTTT; CDR3 protein: CASTTTGDRYEKLFF
D gene: TRBD1; clone size: .; J gene: TRBJ2-7; V gene: TRBV11-2; CDR3 DNA: TGTGCCAGCAGCATCGGACAGGGCGGGCCCTACGAGCAGTACTTC; CDR3 protein: CASSIGQGGPYEQYF
D gene: .; clone size: .; J gene: TRBJ1-1; V gene: TRBV5-1; CDR3 DNA: TGCGCCAGCAGCTCCGATAGACAGGTCAACACTGAAGCTTTCTTT; CDR3 protein: CASSSDRQVNTEAFF
D gene: .; clone size: few; J gene: TRBJ2-7; V gene: TRBV4-1; CDR3 DNA: TGCGCCAGCAGCCAAGATCGTGAGTACGAGCAGTACTTC; CDR3 protein: CASSQDREYEQYF
D gene: TRBD1; clone size: once; J gene: TRBJ1-6; V gene: TRBV9; CDR3 DNA: TGTGCCAGCAGCGTAGAGGCGACAGGGGTAGAATGGGATAATTCACCCCTCCACTTT; CDR3 protein: CASSVEATGVEWDNSPLHF
D gene: .; clone size: .; J gene: TRBJ1-6; V gene: TRBV11-2; CDR3 DNA: TGTGCCAGCAGCTTAACGGTTACGGGGGGCAGGGGTAATTCACCCCTCCACTTT; CDR3 protein: CASSLTVTGGRGNSPLHF
D gene: .; clone size: once; J gene: TRBJ1-4; V gene: TRBV18; CDR3 DNA: TGTGCCAGTAAGGACAGCGCAACTAATGAAAAACTGTTTTTT; CDR3 protein: CASKDSATNEKLFF
D gene: TRBD1; clone size: .; J gene: TRBJ1-2; V gene: TRBV6-6; CDR3 DNA: TGTGCCAGCAGCCGGGACCCCGGACAGGGGAACTATGGCTACACCTTC; CDR3 protein: CASSRDPGQGNYGYTF
D gene: .; clone size: .; J gene: TRBJ1-1; V gene: TRBV16; CDR3 DNA: TGTGCCAGCAGCCAAGGGCGGAGGGGCACTGAAGCTTTCTTT; CDR3 protein: CASSQGRRGTEAFF
D gene: .; clone size: .; J gene: TRBJ2-1; V gene: TRBV3-1/TRBV3-2; CDR3 DNA: TGTGCCGTCAGGGCTTTGGACAATGAGCAGTTCTTC; CDR3 protein: CAVRALDNEQFF
D gene: .; clone size: .; J gene: TRBJ1-1; V gene: TRBV24-1; CDR3 DNA: TGTGCCACCTCCCACGGTGAACAGGGAAACACTGAAGCTTTCTTT; CDR3 protein: CATSHGEQGNTEAFF
D gene: TRBD2; clone size: .; J gene: TRBJ2-7; V gene: TRBV7-9; CDR3 DNA: TGTGCCAGCAGCTTAAAGCGGGGGGGCCTCTACGAGCAGTACTTC; CDR3 protein: CASSLKRGGLYEQYF